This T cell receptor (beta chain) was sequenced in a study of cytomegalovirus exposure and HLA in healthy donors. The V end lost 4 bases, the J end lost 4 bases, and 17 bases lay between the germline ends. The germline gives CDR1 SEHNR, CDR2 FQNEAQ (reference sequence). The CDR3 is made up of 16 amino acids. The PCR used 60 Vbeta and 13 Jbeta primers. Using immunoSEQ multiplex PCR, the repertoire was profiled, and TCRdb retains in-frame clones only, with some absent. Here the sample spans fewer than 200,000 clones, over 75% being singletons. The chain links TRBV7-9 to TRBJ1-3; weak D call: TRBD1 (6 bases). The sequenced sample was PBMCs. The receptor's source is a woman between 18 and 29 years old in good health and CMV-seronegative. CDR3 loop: CASSSPGAPWGNTIYF. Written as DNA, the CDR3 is TGTGCCAGCAGCTCCCCAGGGGCCCCGTGGGGAAACACCATATATTTT.